One sample yielded the 27 T cell receptor beta chains listed below, sequenced in a study of Graves' ophthalmopathy and Graves' hyperthyroidism. Transcripts of RNA were the source for amplifying TCR beta CDR3 regions. The first round was an RT-PCR with HTBI primers, and the second round was a multiplex PCR. MiXCR, run by TCRdb on the multiplex PCR reads, gives a single entry per CDR3 protein. The profile covers 200,000 to 250,000 distinct CDR3 sequences, with around a fifth appearing a single time and about 40% taken by the ten largest. The sequenced material came from peripheral blood. All receptors derive from a woman aged 45 to 65 with Graves' ophthalmopathy.

Ten or more counts support this clonotype. This rearrangement joins TRBV28 to TRBJ2-2, with TRBD2 as a possible D gene (6 bases). Trimming pared 8 bases from V and 4 bases from J, leaving 14 bases between. This CDR3 comprises 14 residues. Germline assignment: CDR1 MDHEN and CDR2 SYDVKM. CDR3 region: CASAGTFVTGELFF. As DNA, the CDR3 is TGTGCCAGCGCTGGGACTTTCGTCACCGGGGAGCTGTTTTTT.

This clonotype was picked up many times. The chain recombines TRBV7-8 with TRBJ2-7, with 9 bases fitting TRBD1. Looked up from germline, CDR1 is SGHVS and CDR2 is FQNEAQ. The CDR3 loop spans 13 amino acids. V dropped 8 bases and J dropped 6; count of bases not matched to a gene: 8. The CDR3 loop reads CASANQQGAEQYF. The CDR3 DNA follows: TGTGCCAGCGCAAATCAACAGGGGGCCGAGCAGTACTTC. Full variable domain (missing parts from reference TRBV7-8 and TRBJ2-7): GAGVSQSPRYKVAKRGQDVALRCDPISGHVSLFWYQQALGQGPEFLTYFQNEAQLDKSGLPSDRFFAERPEGSVSTLKIQRTQQEDSAVYLCASANQQGAEQYFGPGTRLTVT.

This clonotype appeared many times. The CDR3 nucleotides read TGTGCCAGCAGCCAAGGGAGGGGAATCGTCGGGCAGTACTTC. Translation gives CASSQGRGIVGQYF. This chain links TRBV3-1 with TRBJ2-7; D perhaps matches TRBD2 (6 bases). V lost 1 base and J 9 bases, leaving 16 bases between the germline ends. CDR3 length: 14 residues. CDR1 is LGHDT and CDR2 is YNNKEL in the germline V gene (reference sequence).

The rearrangement links TRBV2 to TRBJ2-5; 10 bases are shared with TRBD1. Looked up from germline, CDR1 is SNHLY and CDR2 is FYNNEI. The V gene end was trimmed by 6 bases and the J gene end by 7 bases; junction bases not matched to a gene: 2. This CDR3 comprises 12 residues. The DNA for the CDR3 is TGTGCCAGCAGGAGGACAGGGGGGACCCAGTACTTC. This sequence encodes CASRRTGGTQYF.

In the case of this clonotype: It may be a read error: a sequence one base away is much more abundant. V usage is TRBV18 and J usage is TRBJ1-5; a weak D match, TRBD1 (5 bases). The CDR3 has 15 residues. Trimming cost V 3 bases and J 3 bases, with 12 bases left between them. CDR1 is KGHSH and CDR2 is LQKENI in the germline V gene. This CDR3 is CASSPPGADNQPQHF. The DNA for the CDR3 is TGTGCCAGCTCACCTCCCGGGGCAGACAATCAGCCCCAGCATTTT.

The chain is built from TRBV30 and TRBJ2-2; 10 nucleotides align to TRBD1. Germline lookup yields CDR1 GTSNPN and CDR2 SVGIG (reference sequence). The CDR3 consists of 13 residues. CDR3 in amino acids: CALGQGKTGELFF. The CDR3 region has the DNA TGTGCTCTGGGACAGGGGAAGACCGGGGAGCTGTTTTTT.

This clonotype was observed many times. V is TRBV11-2 and J is TRBJ2-5, with 9 bases identical to TRBD2. CDR3 length: 16 amino acids. The junction had 8 bases not matched to a gene; V was cut back by 5 bases and J by 1 base. Germline V gene lookup returns CDR1 SGHAT and CDR2 FQNNGV. CDR3 loop: CASSPSLAGLQETQYF. The CDR3 coding sequence is TGTGCCAGCAGCCCTAGCCTAGCGGGGCTCCAAGAGACCCAGTACTTC.

V and J are TRBV6-1 and TRBJ1-6; 7 bases line up with TRBD1. The CDR3 contains 14 residues. V was clipped by 7 bases and J by 11 bases; unmatched bases: 11. The germline CDR1 and CDR2 sequences are MNHNS and SASEGT. CDR3 DNA: TGTGCCAGCACCCCGGGACAGAGAAGGCCACCCCTCCACTTT. Residues: CASTPGQRRPPLHF.

The gene calls are TRBV24-1 and TRBJ1-2; D not resolved. The CDR3 is 11 residues long. The germline gives CDR1 KGHDR, CDR2 SFDVKD. V lost 4 bases and J lost 4, with 3 bases in between. The CDR3 sequence is CATSDIYGYTF. The CDR3 DNA follows: TGTGCCACCAGTGACATCTATGGCTACACCTTC.

This clonotype was detected ten times or more. This sequence joins TRBV5-1 and TRBJ2-5; 12 bases agree with TRBD1. The CDR3 is 15 residues long. V trimming: 4 bases; J trimming: 5 bases; junction bases outside the gene matches: 6. Germline V gives CDR1 SGHRS, CDR2 YFSETQ. CDR3 in amino acids: CASSPGTGGWETQYF. The CDR3 coding sequence is TGCGCCAGCAGCCCCGGGACAGGGGGCTGGGAGACCCAGTACTTC. Full variable domain (rest looked up from reference TRBV5-1 and TRBJ2-5): KAGVTQTPRYLIKTRGQQVTLSCSPISGHRSVSWYQQTPGQGLQFLFEYFSETQRNKGNFPGRFSGRQFSNSRSEMNVSTLELGDSALYLCASSPGTGGWETQYFGPGTRLLVL.

This clonotype was observed at least ten times. This rearrangement joins TRBV7-2 to TRBJ1-2, with D uncertain. Germline lookup yields CDR1 SGHTA and CDR2 FQGNSA. The CDR3 runs to 15 residues. The germline V and J ends were trimmed by 1 base and 5 bases, with 14 bases remaining between them. CDR3 nucleotides: TGTGCCAGCAGCTTAGGATTAGGTGGGCGGTATGGCTACACCTTC. Its protein product is CASSLGLGGRYGYTF.

This clonotype came up many times. This chain uses TRBV3-1 with TRBJ2-7; D not certain. The CDR3 consists of 15 residues. The V end lost 1 base, the J end lost 0 bases, and 10 bases lay between the germline ends. Germline V CDR1 and CDR2: LGHDT, YNNKEL (reference sequence). The CDR3 is CASSQAGPFSYEQYF. For the CDR3, the DNA is TGTGCCAGCAGCCAAGCGGGCCCTTTCTCCTACGAGCAGTACTTC.

Many counts were recorded for this clonotype. This chain links TRBV12-3 or TRBV12-4 with TRBJ1-1; 8 bases agree with TRBD1. V shed 5 bases and J 3 bases; nucleotides not matched to a gene: 5. This CDR3 comprises 14 residues. For the CDR3, the DNA is TGTGCCAGCAGTCTAGACAGGGGTGACACTGAAGCTTTCTTT. Protein sequence: CASSLDRGDTEAFF.

The chain joins TRBV19 to TRBJ1-2; TRBD1 might be the D (6 bases). Per germline, CDR1 LNHDA and CDR2 SQIVND (reference sequence). The germline V and J ends were trimmed by 2 bases and 4 bases, with 11 bases remaining between them. This CDR3 has 14 amino acids. CDR3 nucleotides: TGTGCCAGTAGTATATCGTGGACAGCCTATGGCTACACCTTC. Amino acid sequence: CASSISWTAYGYTF. The full variable domain, with the rest looked up from reference TRBV19 and TRBJ1-2, is DGGITQSPKYLFRKEGQNVTLSCEQNLNHDAMYWYRQDPGQGLRLIYYSQIVNDFQKGDIAEGYSVSREKKESFPLTVTSAQKNPTAFYLCASSISWTAYGYTFGSGTRLTVV.

Ten or more counts support this clonotype. V and J are TRBV20-1 and TRBJ1-1; 7 bases match TRBD1. Trimming removed 4 bases from V and 1 base from J; junction bases left unmatched: 6. The CDR3 contains 14 residues. Germline V gene data show CDR1 as DFQATT and CDR2 as SNEGSKA (reference sequence). Here the CDR3 reads CSATQGGANTEAFF. The CDR3, as DNA: TGCAGTGCTACGCAGGGGGGGGCGAACACTGAAGCTTTCTTT.

Only a few counts were recorded for this clonotype. The J gene is TRBJ2-2, the V gene TRBV14; D unresolved. CDR1 and CDR2 (germline): SGHDN, FVKESK. The CDR3 length is 15 residues. V was clipped by 2 bases and J by 0 bases, with 7 bases between them. The CDR3 region is CASSQTNSNTGELFF. The CDR3 DNA follows: TGTGCCAGCAGCCAAACAAATTCGAACACCGGGGAGCTGTTTTTT.

In this sample, this clonotype turned up a few times. The chain recombines TRBV7-8 with TRBJ2-7, with D perhaps given as TRBD1 or TRBD2 (5 bases each). Germline lookup yields CDR1 SGHVS and CDR2 FQNEAQ. There are 14 residues in the CDR3. The V and J ends lost 5 bases and 6 bases respectively, with 17 bases between them. The CDR3 bases are TGTGCCAGCAGCACCGAGCTGGGGGTCGTCGAGCAGTACTTC. Translated: CASSTELGVVEQYF.

This clonotype has ten or more counts. The V gene is TRBV6-1, the J gene TRBJ1-1; 9 positions match TRBD1. V shed 5 bases, J shed 5 bases, and the junction held 6 bases outside the gene matches. Germline lookup yields CDR1 MNHNS and CDR2 SASEGT. This CDR3 has 14 residues. CDR3 coding DNA: TGTGCCAGCAGTCCCGACAGGGGGGGGACTGAAGCTTTCTTT. Translation gives CASSPDRGGTEAFF.

This clonotype was counted once. This chain uses TRBV6-1 with TRBJ1-5, with D possibly matching TRBD1 (6 bases). V was clipped by 10 bases and J by 5 bases, with 18 bases between them. The CDR3 spans 14 residues. CDR1 and CDR2 (germline): MNHNS, SASEGT. As DNA, the CDR3 is TGTGCCACCAGGGGAATTCAATCATATCAGCCCCAGCATTTT. Translation gives CATRGIQSYQPQHF.

V gene TRBV19 combines with J gene TRBJ2-7; D ambiguous. Trimming removed 9 bases at V and 3 bases at J, with 15 bases between. CDR1 is LNHDA and CDR2 is SQIVND in the germline V gene (reference sequence). The CDR3 runs 13 residues. CDR3 DNA: TGTGCCAGCAGCGTAGCTCCAAACTACGAGCAGTACTTC. Translation gives CASSVAPNYEQYF.

This clonotype was seen just once. A much larger clone is a single base away; this may be a read error. The chain uses TRBV6-4 and TRBJ1-1, with D maybe TRBD1 (5 bases). V was shortened by 11 bases and J by 0 bases, with 16 bases between the two germline ends. This CDR3 comprises 14 residues. Germline V CDR1 and CDR2: MRHNA, SNTAGT. This chain's CDR3 is CAGSEGSMNTEAFF. In DNA form, the CDR3 reads TGTGCCGGCTCCGAGGGGAGTATGAACACTGAAGCTTTCTTT.

This clonotype was counted only a few times. The rearrangement uses TRBV28 and TRBJ1-5; tentatively, D is TRBD1 (5 bases). V was cut by 8 bases and J by 7 bases, with 12 bases left in between. This CDR3 region has 12 residues. In germline, CDR1 is MDHEN, CDR2 SYDVKM. The chain's CDR3 is CASAGSGQPQHF. CDR3 coding DNA: TGTGCCAGCGCAGGGTCGGGGCAGCCCCAGCATTTT.

There are many counts of this clonotype. This chain connects TRBV24-1 to TRBJ1-2; D is ambiguous. The germline CDR1 and CDR2 sequences are KGHDR and SFDVKD. V lost 4 bases and J 3 bases, leaving 11 bases between the germline ends. The CDR3 totals 14 residues. CDR3 region: CATSDRNGDYGYTF. In nucleotides, the CDR3 is TGTGCCACCAGTGACCGGAATGGGGACTATGGCTACACCTTC.

This chain connects TRBV12-3 or TRBV12-4 to TRBJ2-5, with 12 bases identical to TRBD2. J gave up 6 bases and V 3 bases, and 2 bases lay outside the gene matches. This CDR3 region has 14 residues. This chain's CDR3 is CASSFGLAGQTQYF. In nucleotides, the CDR3 is TGTGCCAGCAGTTTCGGACTAGCGGGGCAGACCCAGTACTTC.

V gene TRBV12-3 or TRBV12-4 combines with J gene TRBJ2-5; 9 nucleotides align to TRBD2. Losses at the gene ends were 1 base for V and 4 bases for J; bases not matched to a gene: 1. The CDR3 runs to 14 residues. CDR3 amino acids: CASSLVTSGETQYF. CDR3 DNA: TGTGCCAGCAGTTTAGTGACTAGCGGAGAGACCCAGTACTTC.

This clonotype was seen ten or more times. CDR3 sequence: CASRTTGELFF. In nucleotides, the CDR3 is TGTGCCAGCCGGACCACCGGGGAGCTGTTTTTT. The rearrangement links TRBV19 to TRBJ2-2; D remains unclear. The CDR3 has 11 amino acids. Per the germline V gene, CDR1 is LNHDA and CDR2 is SQIVND (reference sequence). V was clipped by 9 bases and J by 4 bases, with 6 bases between them.

Here the CDR3 DNA reads TGTGCCAGCAACCCGGACAGCCTAAGCAATCAGCCCCAGCATTTT. The encoded protein is CASNPDSLSNQPQHF. The chain links TRBV28 to TRBJ1-5, with D possibly TRBD1 on 6 matching bases. This CDR3 spans 15 amino acids. Trimming stripped 7 bases from V and 1 base from J, with 14 bases between. Germline lookup yields CDR1 MDHEN and CDR2 SYDVKM.